The 26 T cell receptor beta chains below come from one sample, sequenced in a study of T cells in Graves' hyperthyroidism and ophthalmopathy. Amplified TCR beta CDR3 regions derived from RNA transcripts. A set of HTBI primers served as the primers for a first-round RT-PCR of the TCR CDR3. TCRdb reprocessed the multiplex PCR reads with MiXCR, giving one entry per CDR3 protein. The sample lists roughly 290,000 distinct CDR3 sequences; about an eighth were seen once. Sequences were obtained from blood. All receptors derive from a woman between 40 and 55 years old with Graves' hyperthyroidism.

This clonotype was recorded many times. This chain uses TRBV6-1 with TRBJ1-1; D unresolved. V was cut by 5 bases and J by 1 base, with 11 bases left in between. CDR3 length equals 14 residues. Looked up from germline, CDR1 is MNHNS and CDR2 is SASEGT. The CDR3 loop reads CASSPPGRNTEAFF. CDR3 DNA: TGTGCCAGCAGTCCCCCCGGCCGGAACACTGAAGCTTTCTTT.

The V call is TRBV12-3 or TRBV12-4, the J call TRBJ2-1; D is perhaps TRBD1 (7 bases). The CDR3 is made up of 14 amino acids. The V end lost 6 bases, the J end lost 10 bases, and 19 bases lay between the germline ends. CDR3 nucleotides: TGTGCCAGCAGCCCGACAGGGTCCCGGGGGGAGCAGTTCTTC. Translating it yields CASSPTGSRGEQFF.

As regards this clonotype: A single base separates this from a much larger clone, so it may be a read error. The V and J genes are TRBV4-1 and TRBJ1-5; 7 bases match TRBD1. V lost 1 base to trimming and J lost 5 bases; unmatched junction nucleotides: 5. CDR1 and CDR2 (germline): MGHRA, YSYEKL. The CDR3 spans 15 residues. CDR3 nucleotides: TGCGCCAGCAGCCAAGGACAGGGAGGCGATCAGCCCCAGCATTTT. Translation gives CASSQGQGGDQPQHF.

Many counts were recorded for this clonotype. The chain combines TRBV6-5 with TRBJ2-5; D is unresolved. V gave up 2 bases and J gave up 4 bases, with 5 bases separating them. The V gene's germline CDR1 is MNHEY and CDR2 SVGAGI. The CDR3 spans 12 residues. CDR3 DNA sequence: TGTGCCAGCAGTTACCCCCCAGAGACCCAGTACTTC. Amino acids: CASSYPPETQYF.

This clonotype was picked up many times. The chain employs TRBV27 and TRBJ2-2, with D unclear. Trimming shortened V by 3 bases and J by 0 bases, and 8 bases separated the two germline ends. CDR1 MNHEY and CDR2 SMNVEV come from the germline V gene (reference sequence). There are 15 residues in the CDR3. The CDR3 sequence is CASSLYAANTGELFF. The CDR3 bases are TGTGCCAGCAGTTTGTATGCAGCGAACACCGGGGAGCTGTTTTTT.

This clonotype was observed many times. This chain joins TRBV28 and TRBJ2-7; D gene uncertain. The CDR3 runs 14 residues. The germline V gene encodes CDR1 MDHEN and CDR2 SYDVKM. Trimming stripped 3 bases from V and 8 bases from J, with 17 bases between. The CDR3 sequence is CASSLDGPPQQQYF. CDR3 nucleotide sequence: TGTGCCAGCAGTTTGGACGGGCCCCCCCAACAGCAGTACTTC.

In its sample, this clonotype was seen many times. This sequence joins TRBV7-3 and TRBJ2-1, with 9 bases that match TRBD2. V lost 6 bases and J lost 7; bases outside the gene matches: 10. The germline CDR1 and CDR2 sequences are SGHTA and FQGTGA. This CDR3 is built from 15 residues. The CDR3 protein is CASRDSGRGRNEQFF. The CDR3 region has the DNA TGTGCCAGCAGGGATAGCGGGAGAGGACGGAATGAGCAGTTCTTC.

There are many counts of this clonotype. The chain employs TRBV6-1 and TRBJ1-1; the D is unclear. V shed 9 bases and J shed 7 bases, with 15 bases lying between them. CDR1 MNHNS and CDR2 SASEGT come from the germline V gene. There are 12 residues in the CDR3. The CDR3 reads CASSGILVEAFF. The DNA for the CDR3 is TGTGCCAGTTCAGGAATTCTCGTTGAAGCTTTCTTT.

This clonotype was seen repeatedly, ten times or more. The chain uses TRBV29-1 and TRBJ2-7; D not certain. Germline-derived CDR1 and CDR2 are SQVTM and ANQGSEA. This CDR3 contains 15 residues. Deletions cut 2 bases from V and 7 bases from J, with 21 bases between. CDR3 protein: CSVEPPGRYPEEQYF. The CDR3 coding sequence is TGCAGCGTTGAACCTCCGGGCCGCTACCCGGAGGAGCAGTACTTC.

This clonotype turned up a few times. CDR3 sequence (DNA): TGTGCCAGCAGGGGGGACTCTAGCGGGAGAAGGGGTGAGCAGTTCTTC. It translates to CASRGDSSGRRGEQFF. This rearrangement joins TRBV28 to TRBJ2-1; TRBD2 agrees at 10 bases. CDR3 size: 16 residues. The V gene end was trimmed by 6 bases and the J gene end by 9 bases; junction bases not matched to a gene: 14. Germline V CDR1 and CDR2: MDHEN, SYDVKM.

This clonotype was seen more than once but under ten times. The chain combines TRBV15 with TRBJ1-3, with D hard to call. V was pared by 0 bases and J by 9 bases, with 9 bases between. CDR1 LNHNV and CDR2 YYDKDF come from the germline V gene (reference sequence). This CDR3 spans 13 amino acids. The chain's CDR3 is CATSRDLGGTIYF. The CDR3 region has the DNA TGTGCCACCAGCAGAGATCTGGGTGGCACCATATATTTT.

This clonotype was picked up many times. V gene TRBV3-1 combines with J gene TRBJ1-2, with D tentatively TRBD1 (6 bases). This CDR3 is built from 15 residues. The V end lost 4 bases, the J end lost 1 base, and 13 bases lay between the germline ends. Germline CDR1 reads LGHDT; CDR2 reads YNNKEL (reference sequence). The CDR3 DNA sequence: TGTGCCAGCAGCCCGGACAGCCTAATTAACTATGGCTACACCTTC. As protein: CASSPDSLINYGYTF.

This clonotype was recorded at least ten times. This chain connects TRBV11-1 to TRBJ1-4; D might be TRBD1 (6 bases). This CDR3 is 16 amino acids long. V dropped 0 bases and J dropped 8 bases, with 16 bases sitting between them. In germline, CDR1 is SGHAT, CDR2 FQDESV (reference sequence). Written as DNA, the CDR3 is TGTGCCAGCAGCTTAGCGCGGGACAAGGGGCTGGAAAAACTGTTTTTT. This translates into CASSLARDKGLEKLFF.

This clonotype was detected many times. The chain links TRBV12-3 or TRBV12-4 to TRBJ2-5, with 7 positions matching TRBD1. V dropped 6 bases and J dropped 1; count of bases not matched to a gene: 11. CDR3 size: 16 residues. This CDR3 reads CASSQRQGWGQETQYF. The CDR3, as DNA: TGTGCCAGCAGCCAACGACAGGGATGGGGCCAAGAGACCCAGTACTTC.

The rearrangement links TRBV9 to TRBJ1-6; TRBD1 might be the D (6 bases). The germline CDR1 and CDR2 sequences are SGDLS and YYNGEE. The ends were cut back, 4 bases at V and 7 bases at J, with 15 bases in the middle. The CDR3 consists of 15 residues. CDR3 loop: CASSPMTGLNSPLHF. Here the CDR3 DNA reads TGTGCCAGCAGCCCGATGACAGGACTGAATTCACCCCTCCACTTT.

This clonotype was counted ten times or more. V usage is TRBV6-1 and J usage is TRBJ2-1; D not resolved. From germline, CDR1 is MNHNS and CDR2 SASEGT. V was trimmed by 5 bases and J by 7 bases, leaving 12 bases between them. The CDR3 contains 13 residues. This CDR3 is CASSIAADNEQFF. For the CDR3, the DNA is TGTGCCAGCAGTATCGCGGCGGATAATGAGCAGTTCTTC.

This clonotype was seen repeatedly, ten times or more. V and J are TRBV11-1 and TRBJ1-6; D ambiguous. The ends were cut back, 3 bases at V and 7 bases at J, with 10 bases in the middle. Germline CDR1 reads SGHAT; CDR2 reads FQDESV (reference sequence). This CDR3 has 14 amino acids. The CDR3 is CASSFDSNNSPLHF. The CDR3 DNA sequence: TGTGCCAGCAGCTTTGATAGCAACAATTCACCCCTCCACTTT.

This clonotype was recorded at least ten times. CDR3 loop: CASSYGRLPGETEAFF. The CDR3 nucleotides are TGTGCCAGCAGTTACGGACGACTGCCGGGGGAAACTGAAGCTTTCTTT. The chain recombines TRBV6-6 with TRBJ1-1; D may be TRBD1 (5 bases). Germline assignment: CDR1 MNHNY and CDR2 SVGAGI (reference sequence). This CDR3 comprises 16 residues. The V and J ends lost 2 bases and 5 bases respectively, with 18 bases between them.

The chain has TRBV28 and TRBJ1-1, with D unresolved. V lost 3 bases and J 4 bases, leaving 15 bases between the germline ends. The length of the CDR3 is 15 residues. Germline V gene sequence: CDR1 MDHEN, CDR2 SYDVKM. The CDR3 here is CASSLLGELATEAFF. CDR3 DNA sequence: TGTGCCAGCAGTTTGCTCGGGGAGTTGGCCACTGAAGCTTTCTTT.

V gene TRBV20-1 combines with J gene TRBJ1-1, with D tentatively TRBD1 (5 bases). CDR3 length equals 11 residues. CDR1 is DFQATT and CDR2 is SNEGSKA in the germline V gene (reference sequence). V was cut by 1 base and J by 6 bases, with 6 bases left in between. The CDR3 reads CSARGGSEAFF. The DNA for the CDR3 is TGCAGTGCTAGAGGGGGCTCTGAAGCTTTCTTT.

There are many counts of this clonotype. This chain links TRBV7-9 with TRBJ2-7, with D unclear. Trimming took 2 bases from V and 4 from J, leaving 6 bases between them. CDR3 size: 12 residues. The germline gives CDR1 SEHNR, CDR2 FQNEAQ (reference sequence). CDR3 DNA sequence: TGTGCCAGCAGCTTATGGCCTTACGAGCAGTACTTC. Its protein is CASSLWPYEQYF.

This clonotype was seen repeatedly, ten times or more. The CDR3 sequence: CASSQGLAGAGDTQYF. The DNA of the CDR3 is TGTGCCAGCTCACAGGGACTAGCGGGAGCAGGAGATACGCAGTATTTT. The chain uses TRBV18 and TRBJ2-3; 14 bases are a match to TRBD2. Trimming removed 4 bases from V and 5 bases from J; junction bases left unmatched: 5. Germline V lookup: CDR1 KGHSH, CDR2 LQKENI. This CDR3 is built from 16 residues.

This clonotype was picked up a small number of times. The CDR3 nucleotides are TGCAGCGTTGACAAGCAGGCTGGGGCCAACGTCCTGACTTTC. This translates into CSVDKQAGANVLTF. The V gene is TRBV29-1, the J gene TRBJ2-6; D not certain. The V gene's germline CDR1 is SQVTM and CDR2 ANQGSEA. The CDR3 length is 14 residues. V lost 3 bases to trimming and J lost 2 bases, with 8 bases between them.

This rearrangement joins TRBV20-1 to TRBJ1-4; possible D gene TRBD1, 5 bases. Trimming removed 6 bases at V and 10 bases at J, with 15 bases between. Germline values: CDR1 DFQATT, CDR2 SNEGSKA (reference sequence). The CDR3 is 12 amino acids. The CDR3 here is CSAGVWQGKLFF. CDR3 bases: TGCAGTGCCGGGGTCTGGCAGGGAAAACTGTTTTTT.

This clonotype was picked up many times. DNA for the CDR3: TGCGCCAGCATGCAGGATATCGGGAGATCTTACAATGAGCAGTTCTTC. Translating gives CASMQDIGRSYNEQFF. The chain links TRBV5-1 to TRBJ2-1, with D tentatively TRBD2 (6 bases). V lost 6 bases to trimming and J lost 4 bases, with 20 bases between them. CDR3 size: 16 residues. Germline lookup yields CDR1 SGHRS and CDR2 YFSETQ.

This clonotype was observed many times. The genes are TRBV5-1 and TRBJ1-2, with no clear D. The CDR3 covers 14 residues. Trimming removed 2 bases at V and 3 bases at J, with 11 bases between. In germline, CDR1 is SGHRS, CDR2 YFSETQ. CDR3 in amino acids: CASSFAPSDYGYTF. CDR3 coding DNA: TGCGCCAGCAGCTTCGCCCCCTCTGACTATGGCTACACCTTC.